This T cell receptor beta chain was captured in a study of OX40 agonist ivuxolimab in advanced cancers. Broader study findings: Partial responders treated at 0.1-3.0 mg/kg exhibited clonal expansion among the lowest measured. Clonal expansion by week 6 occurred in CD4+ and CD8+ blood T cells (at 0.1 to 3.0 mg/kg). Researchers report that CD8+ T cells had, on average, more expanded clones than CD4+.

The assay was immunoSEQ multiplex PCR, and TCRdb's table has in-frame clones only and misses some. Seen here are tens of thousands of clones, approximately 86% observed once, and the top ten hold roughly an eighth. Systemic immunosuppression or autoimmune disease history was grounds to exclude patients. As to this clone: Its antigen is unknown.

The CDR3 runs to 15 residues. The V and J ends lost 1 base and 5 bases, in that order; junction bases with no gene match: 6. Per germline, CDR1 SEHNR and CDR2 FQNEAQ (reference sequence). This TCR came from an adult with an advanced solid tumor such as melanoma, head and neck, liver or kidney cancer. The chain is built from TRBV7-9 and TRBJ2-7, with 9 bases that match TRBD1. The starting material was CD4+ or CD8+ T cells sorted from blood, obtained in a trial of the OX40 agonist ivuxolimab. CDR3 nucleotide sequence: TGTGCCAGCAGCTTAGGGACAGGGGTCGTCGACGAGCAGTACTTC. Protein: CASSLGTGVVDEQYF.